This TCR beta chain was sequenced for a study of blood T cell repertoires in COVID-19. At the level of the study: The analysed material was cDNA or gDNA that came from T cells, B-cell-depleted T cells, or PBMCs.

The CDR3 contains 13 residues. The germline V gene encodes CDR1 SEHNR and CDR2 FQNEAQ (reference sequence). Deletions cut 4 bases from V and 1 base from J, with 7 bases between. Categorization into cohorts depended on clinical history that participants reported. This clone was picked up one time. Produced via immunoSEQ multiplex PCR; TCRdb's table is partial and in-frame only. The sample consists of roughly 250,000 clones, about 91% of them appearing once. The genes are TRBV7-9 and TRBJ2-5; a possible D gene is TRBD2 (5 bases). The TCR was taken from a woman aged 40 to 50 with acute COVID-19. The sample comprised PBMCs or T cells enriched from blood (not recorded which). The CDR3: CASSWEIQETQYF. The CDR3 DNA sequence: TGTGCCAGCAGCTGGGAGATCCAAGAGACCCAGTACTTC.